This TCR beta chain was recorded in a study of T cell responses to AZD1222 COVID-19 vaccine. Profiling relied on immunoSEQ multiplex PCR, and the TCRdb table lists in-frame clones only, not all of them. The sample holds over 80,000 clones, roughly nine tenths seen once. This sample comprised peripheral blood, obtained on day 0 of AZD1222 vaccination. The receptor was isolated from an adult in good health.

CDR3 in DNA: TGTGCCACCAGTGATAACTGGGGGGGGGATCAGCCCCAGCATTTT. It encodes CATSDNWGGDQPQHF. The chain has TRBV24-1 and TRBJ1-5; perhaps TRBD1 as D (5 bases). This CDR3 has 15 residues. Germline V gene sequence: CDR1 KGHDR, CDR2 SFDVKD. V was clipped by 3 bases and J by 5 bases, with 13 bases between them.